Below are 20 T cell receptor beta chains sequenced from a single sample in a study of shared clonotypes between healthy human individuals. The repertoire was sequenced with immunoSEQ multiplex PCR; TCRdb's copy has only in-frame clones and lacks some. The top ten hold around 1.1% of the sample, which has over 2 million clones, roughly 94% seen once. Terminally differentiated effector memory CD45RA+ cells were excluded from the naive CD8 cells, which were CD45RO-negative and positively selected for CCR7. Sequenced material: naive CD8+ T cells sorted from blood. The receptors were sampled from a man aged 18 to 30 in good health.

The CDR3 protein is CASSLAGSDYGYTF. The CDR3 region has the DNA TGTGCCAGCAGTTTAGCAGGGTCGGACTATGGCTACACCTTC. The chain links TRBV27 to TRBJ1-2; D possibly corresponds to TRBD1 (5 bases). Deletions cut 2 bases from V and 3 bases from J, with 10 bases between. CDR1 is MNHEY, CDR2 SMNVEV, per germline (reference sequence). The CDR3 loop spans 14 amino acids.

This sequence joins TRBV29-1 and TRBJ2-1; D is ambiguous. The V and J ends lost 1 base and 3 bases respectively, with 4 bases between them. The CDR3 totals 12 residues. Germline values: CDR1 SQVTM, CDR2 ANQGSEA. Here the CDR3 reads CSVEGDYNEQFF. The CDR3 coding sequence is TGCAGCGTTGAAGGAGACTACAATGAGCAGTTCTTC.

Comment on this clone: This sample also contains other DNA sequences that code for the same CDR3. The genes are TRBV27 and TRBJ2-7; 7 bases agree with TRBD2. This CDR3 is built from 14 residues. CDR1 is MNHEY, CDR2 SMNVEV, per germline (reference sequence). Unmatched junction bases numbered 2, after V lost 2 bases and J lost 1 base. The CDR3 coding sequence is TGTGCCAGCAGTTTAGCGGGAGCTTCCTACGAGCAGTACTTC. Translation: CASSLAGASYEQYF.

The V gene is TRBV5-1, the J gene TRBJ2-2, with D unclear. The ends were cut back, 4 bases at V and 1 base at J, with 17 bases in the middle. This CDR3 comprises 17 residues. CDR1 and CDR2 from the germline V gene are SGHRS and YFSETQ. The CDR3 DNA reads TGCGCCAGCAGCGACAAGACGGTTACACTGAACACCGGGGAGCTGTTTTTT. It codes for CASSDKTVTLNTGELFF.

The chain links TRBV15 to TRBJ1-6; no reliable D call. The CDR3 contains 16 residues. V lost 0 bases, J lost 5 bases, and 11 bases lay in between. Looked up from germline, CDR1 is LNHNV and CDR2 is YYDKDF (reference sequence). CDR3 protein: CATSRDSAANNSPLHF. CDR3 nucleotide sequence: TGTGCCACCAGCAGAGATAGCGCAGCTAATAATTCACCCCTCCACTTT.

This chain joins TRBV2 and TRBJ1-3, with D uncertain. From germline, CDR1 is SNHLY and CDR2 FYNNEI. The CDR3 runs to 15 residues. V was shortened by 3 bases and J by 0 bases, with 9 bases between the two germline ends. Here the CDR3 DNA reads TGTGCCAGCAGTGAGGGATACCCCTCTGGAAACACCATATATTTT. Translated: CASSEGYPSGNTIYF.

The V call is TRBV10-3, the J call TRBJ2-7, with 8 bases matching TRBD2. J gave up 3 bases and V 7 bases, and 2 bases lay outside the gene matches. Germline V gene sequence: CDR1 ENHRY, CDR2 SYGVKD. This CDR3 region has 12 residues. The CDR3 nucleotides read TGTGCCATCAAAACTAGCGGCTACGAGCAGTACTTC. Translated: CAIKTSGYEQYF.

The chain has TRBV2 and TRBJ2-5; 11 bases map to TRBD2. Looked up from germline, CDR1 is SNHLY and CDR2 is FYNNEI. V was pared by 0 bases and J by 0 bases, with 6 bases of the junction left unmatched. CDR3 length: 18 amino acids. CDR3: CASSEARGTSGNQETQYF. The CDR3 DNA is TGTGCCAGCAGTGAAGCGCGAGGGACTAGCGGTAACCAAGAGACCCAGTACTTC.

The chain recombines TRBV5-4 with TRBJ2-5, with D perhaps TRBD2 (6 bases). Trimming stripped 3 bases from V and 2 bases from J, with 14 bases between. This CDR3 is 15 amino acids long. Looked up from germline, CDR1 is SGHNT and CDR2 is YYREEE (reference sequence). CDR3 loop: CASSSDLGGQETQYF. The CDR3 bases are TGTGCCAGCAGCTCCGACCTCGGAGGGCAAGAGACCCAGTACTTC.

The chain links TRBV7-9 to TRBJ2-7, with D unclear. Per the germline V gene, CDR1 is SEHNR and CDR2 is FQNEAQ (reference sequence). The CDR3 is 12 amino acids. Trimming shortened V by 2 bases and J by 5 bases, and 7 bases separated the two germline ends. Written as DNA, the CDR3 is TGTGCCAGCAGCTTATTCTCGGACGAGCAGTACTTC. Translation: CASSLFSDEQYF.

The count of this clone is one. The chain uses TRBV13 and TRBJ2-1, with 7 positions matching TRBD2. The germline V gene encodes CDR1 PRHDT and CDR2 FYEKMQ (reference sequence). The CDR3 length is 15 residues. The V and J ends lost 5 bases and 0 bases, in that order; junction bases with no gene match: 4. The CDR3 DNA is TGTGCCAGCAGCGAGGGACTACGCTCCTACAATGAGCAGTTCTTC. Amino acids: CASSEGLRSYNEQFF.

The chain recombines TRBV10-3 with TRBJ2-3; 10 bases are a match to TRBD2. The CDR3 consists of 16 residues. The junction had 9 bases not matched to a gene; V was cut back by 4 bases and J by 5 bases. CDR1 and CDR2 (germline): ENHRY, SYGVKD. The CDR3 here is CAISGKLAGMVDTQYF. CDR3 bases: TGTGCCATCAGTGGGAAACTAGCGGGAATGGTAGATACGCAGTATTTT.

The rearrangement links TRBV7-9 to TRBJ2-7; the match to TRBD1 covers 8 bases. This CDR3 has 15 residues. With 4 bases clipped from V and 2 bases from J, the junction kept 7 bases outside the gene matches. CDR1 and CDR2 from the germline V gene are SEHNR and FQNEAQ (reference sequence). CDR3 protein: CASSSTGGITYEQYF. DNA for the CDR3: TGTGCCAGCAGCTCTACAGGGGGTATTACCTACGAGCAGTACTTC. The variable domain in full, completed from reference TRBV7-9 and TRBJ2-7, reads DTGVSQNPRHKITKRGQNVTFRCDPISEHNRLYWYRQTLGQGPEFLTYFQNEAQLEKSRLLSDRFSAERPKGSFSTLEIQRTEQGDSAMYLCASSSTGGITYEQYFGPGTRLTVT.

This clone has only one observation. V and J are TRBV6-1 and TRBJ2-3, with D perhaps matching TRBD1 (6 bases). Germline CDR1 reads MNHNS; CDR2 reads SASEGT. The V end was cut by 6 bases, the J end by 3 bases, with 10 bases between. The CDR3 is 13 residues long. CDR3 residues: CASRQGSTDTQYF. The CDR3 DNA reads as TGTGCCAGCAGACAGGGATCGACAGATACGCAGTATTTT.

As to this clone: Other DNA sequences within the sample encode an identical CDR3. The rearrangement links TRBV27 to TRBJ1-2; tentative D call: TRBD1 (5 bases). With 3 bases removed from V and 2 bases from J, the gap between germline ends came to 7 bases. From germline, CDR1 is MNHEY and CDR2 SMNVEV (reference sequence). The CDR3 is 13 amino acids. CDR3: CASSFQGNYGYTF. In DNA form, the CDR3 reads TGTGCCAGCAGTTTCCAGGGCAACTATGGCTACACCTTC.

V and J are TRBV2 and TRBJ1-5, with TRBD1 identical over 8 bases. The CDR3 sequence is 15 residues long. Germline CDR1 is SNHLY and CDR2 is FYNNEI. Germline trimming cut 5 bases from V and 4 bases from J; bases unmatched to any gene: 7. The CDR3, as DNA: TGTGCCAGCAGTCCAGGACAGGGACTAAATCAGCCCCAGCATTTT. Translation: CASSPGQGLNQPQHF.

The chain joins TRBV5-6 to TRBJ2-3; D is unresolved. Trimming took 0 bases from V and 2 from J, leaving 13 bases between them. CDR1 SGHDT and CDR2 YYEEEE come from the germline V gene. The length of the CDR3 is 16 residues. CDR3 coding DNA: TGTGCCAGCAGCTTGGCCCTCACCCCGGACACAGATACGCAGTATTTT. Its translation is CASSLALTPDTDTQYF.

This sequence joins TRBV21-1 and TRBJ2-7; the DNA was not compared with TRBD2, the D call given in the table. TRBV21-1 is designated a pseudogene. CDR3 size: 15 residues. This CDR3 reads CASSRKQEDYDEQYF. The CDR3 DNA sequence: TGTGCCAGCAGCCGTAAGCAGGAGGACTACGACGAGCAGTACTTC.

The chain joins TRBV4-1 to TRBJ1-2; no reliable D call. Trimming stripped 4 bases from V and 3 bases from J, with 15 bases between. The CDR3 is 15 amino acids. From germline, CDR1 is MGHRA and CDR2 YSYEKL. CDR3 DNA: TGCGCCAGCAGCCCCCTTCCAGAGAGGTACTATGGCTACACCTTC. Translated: CASSPLPERYYGYTF.

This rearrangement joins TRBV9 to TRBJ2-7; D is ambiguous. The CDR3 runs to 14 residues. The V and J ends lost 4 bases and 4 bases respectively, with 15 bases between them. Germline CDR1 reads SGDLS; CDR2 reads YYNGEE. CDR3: CASSPRTEPYEQYF. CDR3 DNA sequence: TGTGCCAGCAGCCCCAGGACGGAACCTTACGAGCAGTACTTC.